The clone carrying this T cell receptor (beta chain) was picked up many times. TCRdb passed the reads through MiXCR, listing each CDR3 protein once. The data hold over 300,000 distinct CDR3 sequences, with roughly 9.5% observed a single time. This sample was included in a study of T cell repertoires in cytomegalovirus infection. Study context: Public TCR beta signatures indicated both CMV infection and matching HLA type.

The CDR3 is 15 residues long. Trimming took off 4 bases at V and 0 bases at J, with 13 bases between the two ends. Germline V gene data show CDR1 as SGHTA and CDR2 as FQGNSA. The sequence came from a human donor in good health (CMV status not recorded). Some clones in this sample may be carry-over from other donors' samples. Material for sequencing was PBMCs. The chain employs TRBV7-2 and TRBJ2-7; D is ambiguous. In DNA, the CDR3 is TGTGCCAGCAGCTCCCGGCCGCTCAGCTCCTACGAGCAGTACTTC. It specifies CASSSRPLSSYEQYF.